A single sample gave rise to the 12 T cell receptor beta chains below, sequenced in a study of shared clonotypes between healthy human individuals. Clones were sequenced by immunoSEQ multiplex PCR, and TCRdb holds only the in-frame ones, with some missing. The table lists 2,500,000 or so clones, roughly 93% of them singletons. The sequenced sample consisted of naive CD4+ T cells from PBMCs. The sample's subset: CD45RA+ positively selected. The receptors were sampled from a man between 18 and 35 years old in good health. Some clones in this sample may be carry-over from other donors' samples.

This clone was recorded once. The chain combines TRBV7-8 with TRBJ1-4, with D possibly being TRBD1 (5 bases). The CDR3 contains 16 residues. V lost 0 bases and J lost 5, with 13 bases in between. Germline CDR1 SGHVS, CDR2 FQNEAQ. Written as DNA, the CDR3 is TGTGCCAGCAGCTTAGCGTTTACAGGTCGAAATGAAAAACTGTTTTTT. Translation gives CASSLAFTGRNEKLFF. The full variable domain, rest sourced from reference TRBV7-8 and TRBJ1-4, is GAGVSQSPRYKVAKRGQDVALRCDPISGHVSLFWYQQALGQGPEFLTYFQNEAQLDKSGLPSDRFFAERPEGSVSTLKIQRTQQEDSAVYLCASSLAFTGRNEKLFFGSGTQLSVL.

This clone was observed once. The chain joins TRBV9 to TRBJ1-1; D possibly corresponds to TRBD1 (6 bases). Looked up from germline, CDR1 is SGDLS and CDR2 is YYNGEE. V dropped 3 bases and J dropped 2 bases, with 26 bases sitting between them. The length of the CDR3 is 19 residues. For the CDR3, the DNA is TGTGCCAGCAGCGCAACTCATGGGGACGGGGGCTTTGGAAACACTGAAGCTTTCTTT. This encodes CASSATHGDGGFGNTEAFF.

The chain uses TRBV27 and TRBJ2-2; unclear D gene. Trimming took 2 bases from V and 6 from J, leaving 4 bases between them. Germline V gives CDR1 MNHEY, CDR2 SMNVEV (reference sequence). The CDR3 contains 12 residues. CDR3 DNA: TGTGCCAGCAGTTTAATGTCCGGGGAGCTGTTTTTT. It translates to CASSLMSGELFF.

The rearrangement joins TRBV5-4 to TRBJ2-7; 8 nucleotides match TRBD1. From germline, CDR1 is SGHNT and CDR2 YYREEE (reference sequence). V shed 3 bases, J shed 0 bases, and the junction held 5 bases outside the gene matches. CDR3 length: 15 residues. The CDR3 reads CASSSGQDNSYEQYF. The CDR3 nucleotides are TGTGCCAGCAGCTCGGGACAGGATAACTCCTACGAGCAGTACTTC.

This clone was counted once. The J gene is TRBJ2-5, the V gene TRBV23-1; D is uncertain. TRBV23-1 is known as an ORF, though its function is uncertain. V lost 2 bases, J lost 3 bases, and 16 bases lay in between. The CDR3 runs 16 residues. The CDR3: CASSQGDTASEETQYF. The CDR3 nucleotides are TGCGCCAGCAGTCAAGGGGATACGGCTTCGGAAGAGACCCAGTACTTC.

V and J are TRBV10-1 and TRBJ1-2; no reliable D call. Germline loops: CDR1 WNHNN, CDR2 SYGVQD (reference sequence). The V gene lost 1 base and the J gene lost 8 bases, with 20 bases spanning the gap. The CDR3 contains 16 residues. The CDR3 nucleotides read TGCGCCAGCAGTGAGTTCGTCCTCGTGCAGCCGCACGGCTACACCTTC. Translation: CASSEFVLVQPHGYTF.

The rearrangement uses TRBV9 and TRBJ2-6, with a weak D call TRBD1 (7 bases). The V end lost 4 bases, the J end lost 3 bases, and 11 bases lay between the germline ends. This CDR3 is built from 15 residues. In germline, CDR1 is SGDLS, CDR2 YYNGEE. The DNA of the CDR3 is TGTGCCAGCAGCTCCCAGGGGGGTGGGGCCAACGTCCTGACTTTC. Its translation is CASSSQGGGANVLTF.

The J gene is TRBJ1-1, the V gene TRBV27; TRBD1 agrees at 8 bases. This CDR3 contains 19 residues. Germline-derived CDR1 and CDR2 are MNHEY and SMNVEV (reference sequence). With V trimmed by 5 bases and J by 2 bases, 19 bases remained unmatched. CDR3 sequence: CASSPIPRTGLSVNTEAFF. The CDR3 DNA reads TGTGCCAGCAGTCCAATACCACGGACAGGGCTCTCCGTTAACACTGAAGCTTTCTTT.

The CDR3 spells CATLDRGRTDTQYF. The DNA of the CDR3 is TGTGCCACCTTAGACAGGGGGCGCACAGATACGCAGTATTTT. The chain is built from TRBV28 and TRBJ2-3; 10 positions match TRBD1. CDR3 length: 14 amino acids. Germline lookup yields CDR1 MDHEN and CDR2 SYDVKM. V lost 10 bases, J lost 1 base, and 5 bases stayed unmatched.

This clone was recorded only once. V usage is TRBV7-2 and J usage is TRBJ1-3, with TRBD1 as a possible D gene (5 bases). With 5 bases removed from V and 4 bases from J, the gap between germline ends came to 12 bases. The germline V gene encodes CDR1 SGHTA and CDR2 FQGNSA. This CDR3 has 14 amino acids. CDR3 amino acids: CASSAGFRGNTIYF. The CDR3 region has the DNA TGTGCCAGCAGCGCAGGGTTCAGGGGAAACACCATATATTTT.

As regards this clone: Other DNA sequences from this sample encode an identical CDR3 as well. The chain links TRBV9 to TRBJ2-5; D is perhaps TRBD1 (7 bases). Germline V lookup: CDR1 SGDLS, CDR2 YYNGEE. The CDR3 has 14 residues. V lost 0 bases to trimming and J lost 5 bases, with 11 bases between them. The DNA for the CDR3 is TGTGCCAGCAGCGTAGACAGGGGAGGCGAGACCCAGTACTTC. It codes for CASSVDRGGETQYF.

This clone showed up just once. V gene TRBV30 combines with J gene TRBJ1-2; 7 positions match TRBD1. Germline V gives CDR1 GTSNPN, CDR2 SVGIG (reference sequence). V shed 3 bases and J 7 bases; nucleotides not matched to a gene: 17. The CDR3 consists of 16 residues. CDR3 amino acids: CAWSAPGGYGFGGYTF. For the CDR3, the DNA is TGTGCCTGGAGCGCACCAGGGGGGTATGGATTCGGTGGCTACACCTTC.